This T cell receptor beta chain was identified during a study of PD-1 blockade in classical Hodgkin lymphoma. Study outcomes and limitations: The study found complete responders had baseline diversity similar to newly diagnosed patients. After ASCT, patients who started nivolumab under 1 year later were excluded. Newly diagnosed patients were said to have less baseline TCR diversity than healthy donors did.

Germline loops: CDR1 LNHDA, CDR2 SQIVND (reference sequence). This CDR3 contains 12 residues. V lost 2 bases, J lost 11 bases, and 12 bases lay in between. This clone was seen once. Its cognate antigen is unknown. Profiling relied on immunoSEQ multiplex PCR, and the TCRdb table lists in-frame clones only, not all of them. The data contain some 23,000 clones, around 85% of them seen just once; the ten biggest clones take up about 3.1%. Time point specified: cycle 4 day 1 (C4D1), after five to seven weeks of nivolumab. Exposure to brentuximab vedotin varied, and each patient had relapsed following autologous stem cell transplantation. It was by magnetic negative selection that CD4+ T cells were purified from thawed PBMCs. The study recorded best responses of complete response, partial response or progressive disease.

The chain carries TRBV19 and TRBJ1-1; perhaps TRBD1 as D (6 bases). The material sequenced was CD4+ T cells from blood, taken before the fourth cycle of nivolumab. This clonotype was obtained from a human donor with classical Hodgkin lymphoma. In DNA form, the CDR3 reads TGTGCCAGTAGTATAAGGGCAGGGGAGGCTTTCTTT. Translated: CASSIRAGEAFF.